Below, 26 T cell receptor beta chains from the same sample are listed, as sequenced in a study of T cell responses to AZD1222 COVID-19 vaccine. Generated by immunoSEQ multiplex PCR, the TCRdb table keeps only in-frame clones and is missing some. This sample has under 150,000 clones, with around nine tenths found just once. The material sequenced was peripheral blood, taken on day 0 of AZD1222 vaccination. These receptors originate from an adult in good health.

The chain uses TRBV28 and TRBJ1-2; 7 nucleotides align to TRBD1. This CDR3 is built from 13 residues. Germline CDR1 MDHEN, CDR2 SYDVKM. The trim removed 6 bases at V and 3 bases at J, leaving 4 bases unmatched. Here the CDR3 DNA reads TGTGCCAGCAGCTTGCAGGGGGACTATGGCTACACCTTC. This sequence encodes CASSLQGDYGYTF.

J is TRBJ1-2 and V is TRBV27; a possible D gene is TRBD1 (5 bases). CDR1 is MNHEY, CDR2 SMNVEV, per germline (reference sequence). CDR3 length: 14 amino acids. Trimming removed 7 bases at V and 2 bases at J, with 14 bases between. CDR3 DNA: TGTGCCAGCACTTTCCGGGCAGGGAACTATGGCTACACCTTC. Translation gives CASTFRAGNYGYTF.

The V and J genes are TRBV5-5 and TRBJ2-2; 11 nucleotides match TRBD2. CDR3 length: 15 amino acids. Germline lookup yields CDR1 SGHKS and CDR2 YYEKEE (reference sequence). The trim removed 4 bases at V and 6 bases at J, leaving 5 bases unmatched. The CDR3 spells CASSLLAGEAGELFF. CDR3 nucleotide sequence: TGTGCCAGCAGCCTACTAGCGGGAGAGGCCGGGGAGCTGTTTTTT.

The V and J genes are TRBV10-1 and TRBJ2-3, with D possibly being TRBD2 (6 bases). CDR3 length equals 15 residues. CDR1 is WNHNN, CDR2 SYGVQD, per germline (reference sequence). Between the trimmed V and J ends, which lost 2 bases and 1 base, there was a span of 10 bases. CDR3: CASSETGVGTDTQYF. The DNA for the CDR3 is TGCGCCAGCAGTGAGACGGGGGTGGGCACAGATACGCAGTATTTT.

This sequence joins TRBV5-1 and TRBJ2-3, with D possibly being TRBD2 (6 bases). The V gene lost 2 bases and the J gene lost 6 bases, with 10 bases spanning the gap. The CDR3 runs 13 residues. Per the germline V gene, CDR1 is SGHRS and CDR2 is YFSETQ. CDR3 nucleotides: TGCGCCAGCAGCTTCGCTAGCGCGGATACGCAGTATTTT. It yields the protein CASSFASADTQYF.

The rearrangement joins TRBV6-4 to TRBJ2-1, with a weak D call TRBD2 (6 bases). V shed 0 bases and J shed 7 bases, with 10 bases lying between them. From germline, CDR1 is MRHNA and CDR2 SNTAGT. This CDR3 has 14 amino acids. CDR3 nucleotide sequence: TGTGCCAGCAGTGACTCGACGGGAGAGAATGAGCAGTTCTTC. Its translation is CASSDSTGENEQFF.

In DNA form, the CDR3 reads TGCAGCGTTGGAGGGTGGCACCGCGGAGGGAACTATGGCTACACCTTC. Residues: CSVGGWHRGGNYGYTF. The V call is TRBV29-1, the J call TRBJ1-2; D is undetermined. V was cut by 4 bases and J by 2 bases, with 20 bases left in between. In germline, CDR1 is SQVTM, CDR2 ANQGSEA. CDR3 length: 16 amino acids.

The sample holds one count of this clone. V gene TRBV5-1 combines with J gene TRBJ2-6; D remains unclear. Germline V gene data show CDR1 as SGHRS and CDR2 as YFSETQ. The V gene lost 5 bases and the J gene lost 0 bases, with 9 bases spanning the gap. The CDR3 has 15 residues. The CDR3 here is CASSGSSSGANVLTF. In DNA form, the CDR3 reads TGCGCCAGCAGTGGGTCGTCCTCTGGGGCCAACGTCCTGACTTTC.

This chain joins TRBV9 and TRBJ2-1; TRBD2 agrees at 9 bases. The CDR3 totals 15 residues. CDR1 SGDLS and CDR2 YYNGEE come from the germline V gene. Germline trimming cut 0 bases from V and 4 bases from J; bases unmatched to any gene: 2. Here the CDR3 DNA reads TGTGCCAGCAGCGTAGTTAGCGGGAGTTACAATGAGCAGTTCTTC. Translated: CASSVVSGSYNEQFF.

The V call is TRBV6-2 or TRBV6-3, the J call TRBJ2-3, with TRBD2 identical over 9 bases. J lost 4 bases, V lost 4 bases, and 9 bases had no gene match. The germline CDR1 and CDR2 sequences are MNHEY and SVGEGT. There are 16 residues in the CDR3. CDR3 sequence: CASSSGTSYRADTQYF. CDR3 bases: TGTGCCAGCAGTTCCGGGACTAGCTATCGGGCAGATACGCAGTATTTT.

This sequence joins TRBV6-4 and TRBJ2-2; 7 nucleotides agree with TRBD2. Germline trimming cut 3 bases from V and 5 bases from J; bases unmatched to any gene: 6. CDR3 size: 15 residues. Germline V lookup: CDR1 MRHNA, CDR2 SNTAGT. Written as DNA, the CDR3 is TGTGCCAGCAGTGAGCCAAGCGGGGCTACCGGGGAGCTGTTTTTT. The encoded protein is CASSEPSGATGELFF.

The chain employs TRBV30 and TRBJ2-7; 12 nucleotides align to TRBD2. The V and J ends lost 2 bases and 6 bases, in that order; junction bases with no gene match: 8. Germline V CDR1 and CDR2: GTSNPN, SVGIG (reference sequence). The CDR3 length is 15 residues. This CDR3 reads CAWSLLGLAGGEQYF. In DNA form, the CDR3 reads TGTGCCTGGAGTCTGCTGGGACTAGCGGGCGGCGAGCAGTACTTC.

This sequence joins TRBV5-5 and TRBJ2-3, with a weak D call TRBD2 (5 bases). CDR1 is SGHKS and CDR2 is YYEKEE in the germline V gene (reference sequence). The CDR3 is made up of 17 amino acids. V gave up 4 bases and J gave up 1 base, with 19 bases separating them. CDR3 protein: CASSPSIRDAGTDTQYF. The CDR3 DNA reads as TGTGCCAGCAGCCCCTCCATACGGGATGCGGGCACAGATACGCAGTATTTT.

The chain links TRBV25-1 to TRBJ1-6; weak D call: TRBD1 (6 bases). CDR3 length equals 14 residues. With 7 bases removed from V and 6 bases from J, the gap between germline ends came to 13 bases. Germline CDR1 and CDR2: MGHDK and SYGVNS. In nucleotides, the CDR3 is TGTGCCAGCACTGTTGGGGGGCTTAATTCACCCCTCCACTTT. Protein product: CASTVGGLNSPLHF.

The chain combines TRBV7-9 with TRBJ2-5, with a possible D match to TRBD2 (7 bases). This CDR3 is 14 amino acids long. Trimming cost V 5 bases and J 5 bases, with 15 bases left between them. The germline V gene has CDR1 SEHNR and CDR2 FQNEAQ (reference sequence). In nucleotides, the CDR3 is TGTGCCAGCAGCACCGTCGGGGGGCGGGAGACCCAGTACTTC. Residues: CASSTVGGRETQYF.

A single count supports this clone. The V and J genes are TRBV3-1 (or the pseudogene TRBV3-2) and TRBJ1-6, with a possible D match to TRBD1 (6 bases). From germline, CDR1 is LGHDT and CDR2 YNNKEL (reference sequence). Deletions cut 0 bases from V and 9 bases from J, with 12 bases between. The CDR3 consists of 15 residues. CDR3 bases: TGTGCCAGCAGCCAAGATCAGGGGAGAGCTTCACCCCTCCACTTT. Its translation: CASSQDQGRASPLHF.

Here the CDR3 reads CASSPTIGSEAFF. As DNA, the CDR3 is TGTGCCAGCTCACCAACAATCGGCAGTGAAGCTTTCTTT. V gene TRBV18 combines with J gene TRBJ1-1; D unresolved. CDR1 is KGHSH, CDR2 LQKENI, per germline. The CDR3 contains 13 residues. Trimming pared 2 bases from V and 7 bases from J, leaving 11 bases between.

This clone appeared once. The chain's CDR3 is CASSLEGTISDEQFF. In nucleotides, the CDR3 is TGTGCCAGCAGCTTAGAGGGGACCATAAGCGATGAGCAGTTCTTC. The chain joins TRBV11-3 to TRBJ2-1; D is perhaps TRBD1 or TRBD2 (5 bases each). Germline V gene lookup returns CDR1 SGHNT and CDR2 YENEEA. The CDR3 length is 15 residues. V shed 0 bases and J shed 8 bases, with 14 bases lying between them.

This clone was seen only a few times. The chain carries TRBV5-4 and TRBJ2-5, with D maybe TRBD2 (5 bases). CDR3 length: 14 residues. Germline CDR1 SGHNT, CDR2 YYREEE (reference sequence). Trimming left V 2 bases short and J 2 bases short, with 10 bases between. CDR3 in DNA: TGTGCCAGCAGCTTAAGCGGTTGGCAAGAGACCCAGTACTTC. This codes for CASSLSGWQETQYF.

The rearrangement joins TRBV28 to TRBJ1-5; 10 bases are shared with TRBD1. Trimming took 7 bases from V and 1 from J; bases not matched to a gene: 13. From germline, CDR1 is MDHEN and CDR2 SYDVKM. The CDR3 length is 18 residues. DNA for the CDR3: TGTGCCAGCATCGGCGGACAGGGGGTTGTTTCGAGCAATCAGCCCCAGCATTTT. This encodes CASIGGQGVVSSNQPQHF.

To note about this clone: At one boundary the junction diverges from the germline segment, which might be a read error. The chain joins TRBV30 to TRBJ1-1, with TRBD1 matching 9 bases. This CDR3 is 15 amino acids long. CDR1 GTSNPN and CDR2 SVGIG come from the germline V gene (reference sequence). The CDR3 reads CACSGGDREGTEAFF. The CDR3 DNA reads TGTGCCTGCAGTGGGGGGGACAGGGAGGGTACTGAAGCTTTCTTT. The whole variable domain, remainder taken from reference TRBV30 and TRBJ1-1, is SQTIHQWPATLVQPVGSPLSLECTVEGTSNPNLYWYRQAAGRGLQLLFYSVGIGQISSEVPQNLSASRPQDRQFILSSKKLLLSDSGFYLCACSGGDREGTEAFFGQGTRLTVV.

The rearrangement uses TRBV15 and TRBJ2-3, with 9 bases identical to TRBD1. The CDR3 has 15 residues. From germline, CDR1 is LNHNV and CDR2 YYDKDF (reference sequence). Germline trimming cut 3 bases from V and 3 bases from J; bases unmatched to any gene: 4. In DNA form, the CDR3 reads TGTGCCACCAGCAGCTACAGGGGGCAGACAGATACGCAGTATTTT. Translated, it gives CATSSYRGQTDTQYF.

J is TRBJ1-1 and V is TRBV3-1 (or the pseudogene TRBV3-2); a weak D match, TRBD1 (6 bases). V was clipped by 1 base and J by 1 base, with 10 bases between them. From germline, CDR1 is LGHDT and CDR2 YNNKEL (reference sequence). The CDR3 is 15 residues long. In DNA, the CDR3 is TGTGCCAGCAGCCAAGCCAGGGGCCAGAACACTGAAGCTTTCTTT. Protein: CASSQARGQNTEAFF.

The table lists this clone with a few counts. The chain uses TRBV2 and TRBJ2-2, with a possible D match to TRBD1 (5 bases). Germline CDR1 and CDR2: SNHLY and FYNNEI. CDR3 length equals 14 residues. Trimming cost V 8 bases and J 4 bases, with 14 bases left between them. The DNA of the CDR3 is TGTGCCAGCCTCCAAGAGCAGGGCACCGGGGAGCTGTTTTTT. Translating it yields CASLQEQGTGELFF.

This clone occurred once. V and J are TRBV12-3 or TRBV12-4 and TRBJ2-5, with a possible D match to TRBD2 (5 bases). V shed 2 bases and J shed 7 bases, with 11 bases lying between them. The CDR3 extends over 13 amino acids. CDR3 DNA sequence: TGTGCCAGCAGTTTAACAGAGGGTGGGACCCAGTACTTC. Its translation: CASSLTEGGTQYF.

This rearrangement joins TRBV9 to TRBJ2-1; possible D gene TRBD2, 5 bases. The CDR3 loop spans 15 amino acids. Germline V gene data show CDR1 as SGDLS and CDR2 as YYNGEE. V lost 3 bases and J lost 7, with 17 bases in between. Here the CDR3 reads CASSGEASPRNEQFF. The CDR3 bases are TGTGCCAGCAGCGGAGAGGCTAGCCCACGGAATGAGCAGTTCTTC.